The 19 T cell receptor beta chains in this list originate from one sample, sequenced in a study of cytomegalovirus exposure and HLA in healthy donors. This PCR relied on a set of 60 Vbeta primers and 13 Jbeta primers. TCRdb keeps only in-frame clones here, not all; method: immunoSEQ multiplex PCR. The repertoire holds 75,000 to 100,000 clones, about 77% seen once, with around 3.6% in the top ten. The sample comprised PBMCs. These TCRs come from a man aged 40-50 years in good health and CMV-seronegative.

The V call is TRBV11-3, the J call TRBJ1-1, with 7 bases fitting TRBD1. Germline trimming cut 5 bases from V and 6 bases from J; bases unmatched to any gene: 12. Germline values: CDR1 SGHNT, CDR2 YENEEA. This CDR3 is 15 amino acids long. CDR3 coding DNA: TGTGCCAGCAGCCCGAGGGGGCGAGGGTTCGCTGAAGCTTTCTTT. Translation gives CASSPRGRGFAEAFF. Complete variable domain (other parts from reference TRBV11-3 and TRBJ1-1): EAGVVQSPRYKIIEKKQPVAFWCNPISGHNTLYWYLQNLGQGPELLIRYENEEAVDDSQLPKDRFSAERLKGVDSTLKIQPAELGDSAVYLCASSPRGRGFAEAFFGQGTRLTVV.

This clone came up a few times. The chain joins TRBV7-9 to TRBJ2-7; the D gene is possibly TRBD1 (6 bases). The CDR3 extends over 14 amino acids. Trimming took off 1 base at V and 5 bases at J, with 12 bases between the two ends. Looked up from germline, CDR1 is SEHNR and CDR2 is FQNEAQ (reference sequence). In nucleotides, the CDR3 is TGTGCCAGCAGCTTAGATTACAGGGAAAACGAGCAGTACTTC. Amino acid sequence: CASSLDYRENEQYF.

This rearrangement joins TRBV6-1 to TRBJ2-2; 7 bases line up with TRBD1. Germline V gene sequence: CDR1 MNHNS, CDR2 SASEGT. With 2 bases clipped from V and 6 bases from J, the junction kept 3 bases outside the gene matches. This CDR3 region has 14 residues. The CDR3 here is CASSEWQGAGELFF. CDR3 nucleotide sequence: TGTGCCAGCAGTGAATGGCAGGGGGCCGGGGAGCTGTTTTTT.

The chain joins TRBV18 to TRBJ2-2, with 11 nucleotides matching TRBD2. The ends lost 2 bases at V and 6 bases at J; junction bases unmatched: 5. This CDR3 has 16 amino acids. CDR1 and CDR2 from the germline V gene are KGHSH and LQKENI. The CDR3 nucleotides read TGTGCCAGCTCACCAACTAGCGGGAGTGCGGCCGGGGAGCTGTTTTTT. This sequence encodes CASSPTSGSAAGELFF.

The gene calls are TRBV19 and TRBJ2-7, with D maybe TRBD1 (6 bases). Between the trimmed V and J ends, which lost 7 bases and 2 bases, there was a span of 15 bases. There are 14 residues in the CDR3. CDR1 and CDR2 (germline): LNHDA, SQIVND (reference sequence). The CDR3 loop reads CASTPGDKTYEQYF. In DNA form, the CDR3 reads TGTGCCAGTACCCCAGGGGACAAGACCTACGAGCAGTACTTC. Variable domain in full (rest from reference TRBV19 and TRBJ2-7): DGGITQSPKYLFRKEGQNVTLSCEQNLNHDAMYWYRQDPGQGLRLIYYSQIVNDFQKGDIAEGYSVSREKKESFPLTVTSAQKNPTAFYLCASTPGDKTYEQYFGPGTRLTVT.

The chain joins TRBV14 to TRBJ1-6, with no clear D. The CDR3 has 13 residues. From germline, CDR1 is SGHDN and CDR2 FVKESK. V shed 4 bases and J shed 10 bases, with 11 bases lying between them. The CDR3 is CASSPGTLSPLHF. The CDR3 bases are TGTGCCAGCAGCCCGGGAACTCTCTCACCCCTCCACTTT.

V usage is TRBV5-4 and J usage is TRBJ1-6; possibly TRBD1 for D (5 bases). CDR1 and CDR2 (germline): SGHNT, YYREEE (reference sequence). This CDR3 has 14 amino acids. Trimming left V 0 bases short and J 9 bases short, with 10 bases between. CDR3 nucleotide sequence: TGTGCCAGCAGCTTGGGCCAGGGAGGTTCACCCCTCCACTTT. Amino acids: CASSLGQGGSPLHF. Complete variable domain (other parts from reference TRBV5-4 and TRBJ1-6): ETGVTQSPTHLIKTRGQQVTLRCSSQSGHNTVSWYQQALGQGPQFIFQYYREEENGRGNFPPRFSGLQFPNYSSELNVNALELDDSALYLCASSLGQGGSPLHFGNGTRLTVT.

The rearrangement joins TRBV2 to TRBJ2-1; TRBD1 agrees at 9 bases. The CDR3 has 15 amino acids. The V gene's germline CDR1 is SNHLY and CDR2 FYNNEI. Trimming at V came to 6 bases and at J to 3 bases, leaving 6 bases not matched to a gene. The CDR3, as DNA: TGTGCCAGCAGGGCCGGGACAGGGTTCTACAATGAGCAGTTCTTC. Amino acid sequence: CASRAGTGFYNEQFF.

The rearrangement joins TRBV11-2 to TRBJ2-7, with D maybe TRBD2 (6 bases). V was trimmed by 2 bases and J by 3 bases, leaving 14 bases between them. CDR3 size: 15 residues. CDR1 and CDR2 (germline): SGHAT, FQNNGV. Here the CDR3 DNA reads TGTGCCAGCAGCTTAACGGGAGCCGGGGACTACGAGCAGTACTTC. Encoded protein: CASSLTGAGDYEQYF.

The rearrangement links TRBV11-3 to TRBJ2-2; D may be TRBD1 (5 bases). In germline, CDR1 is SGHNT, CDR2 YENEEA. This CDR3 comprises 13 residues. The germline V and J ends were trimmed by 2 bases and 6 bases, with 7 bases remaining between them. The CDR3 is CASSLLGAGELFF. CDR3 bases: TGTGCCAGCAGCTTACTAGGGGCCGGGGAGCTGTTTTTT.

This clone was observed a single time. The J gene is TRBJ2-7, the V gene TRBV5-1; possibly TRBD1 for D (7 bases). Trimming stripped 0 bases from V and 4 bases from J, with 14 bases between. The length of the CDR3 is 15 residues. From germline, CDR1 is SGHRS and CDR2 YFSETQ. DNA of the CDR3: TGCGCCAGCAGCTTGGTGGAGGGGGCGGGTTACGAGCAGTACTTC. Encoded protein: CASSLVEGAGYEQYF.

This chain joins TRBV4-1 and TRBJ2-3, with 7 bases aligning to TRBD2. The CDR3 has 15 residues. After removal of 2 bases from V and 2 bases from J, the junction contained 4 bases not matched to a gene. Germline assignment: CDR1 MGHRA and CDR2 YSYEKL. Here the CDR3 DNA reads TGCGCCAGCAGCCAAAATAGCGGGCTCACAGATACGCAGTATTTT. Translated, it gives CASSQNSGLTDTQYF.

The chain couples TRBV30 to TRBJ2-1; 7 nucleotides align to TRBD2. Trimming at V came to 2 bases and at J to 4 bases, leaving 5 bases not matched to a gene. This CDR3 contains 14 residues. CDR1 and CDR2 (germline): GTSNPN, SVGIG (reference sequence). The chain's CDR3 is CAWSSGGGYNEQFF. CDR3 DNA: TGTGCCTGGAGTTCTGGCGGGGGTTACAATGAGCAGTTCTTC.

This clone was seen just once. This chain joins TRBV14 and TRBJ2-7; TRBD1 agrees at 10 bases. Germline V lookup: CDR1 SGHDN, CDR2 FVKESK. This CDR3 has 14 residues. V was clipped by 4 bases and J by 6 bases; unmatched bases: 6. CDR3 nucleotide sequence: TGTGCCAGCAGCCCCTACTGGACAGGGGGCGAGCAGTACTTC. This gives the protein CASSPYWTGGEQYF.

This chain joins TRBV2 and TRBJ1-1; weak D call: TRBD1 (6 bases). Germline CDR1 reads SNHLY; CDR2 reads FYNNEI. The CDR3 length is 14 residues. Trimming removed 5 bases from V and 0 bases from J, with 10 bases in between. The CDR3 protein is CASSHRALNTEAFF. The CDR3 DNA is TGTGCCAGCAGTCACAGGGCCCTGAACACTGAAGCTTTCTTT. The variable domain in full, with the rest retrieved from reference TRBV2 and TRBJ1-1, is EPEVTQTPSHQVTQMGQEVILRCVPISNHLYFYWYRQILGQKVEFLVSFYNNEISEKSEIFDDQFSVERPDGSNFTLKIRSTKLEDSAMYFCASSHRALNTEAFFGQGTRLTVV.

This chain's CDR3 is CASSFSRDRANEQFF. The CDR3 DNA reads TGTGCCAGCAGTTTCAGCCGGGACAGGGCCAATGAGCAGTTCTTC. The rearrangement joins TRBV27 to TRBJ2-1, with 9 nucleotides matching TRBD1. CDR1 and CDR2 (germline): MNHEY, SMNVEV (reference sequence). J lost 6 bases, V lost 3 bases, and 6 bases had no gene match. This CDR3 region has 15 residues.

The chain joins TRBV15 to TRBJ2-7; D gene ambiguous. Trimming took off 5 bases at V and 3 bases at J, with 11 bases between the two ends. The CDR3 extends over 13 amino acids. The germline gives CDR1 LNHNV, CDR2 YYDKDF (reference sequence). CDR3 protein: CATSPEIGYEQYF. The CDR3 nucleotides read TGTGCCACCAGCCCCGAGATCGGCTACGAGCAGTACTTC.

The genes are TRBV5-4 and TRBJ2-2, with D perhaps matching TRBD1 (5 bases). Trimming took off 0 bases at V and 5 bases at J, with 11 bases between the two ends. Per the germline V gene, CDR1 is SGHNT and CDR2 is YYREEE (reference sequence). This CDR3 region has 15 residues. Here the CDR3 DNA reads TGTGCCAGCAGCTTGGGATCCAGGGTAACCGGGGAGCTGTTTTTT. It encodes CASSLGSRVTGELFF.

V is TRBV5-6 and J is TRBJ1-6; weak D call: TRBD1 (6 bases). This CDR3 spans 15 amino acids. With 4 bases removed from V and 6 bases from J, the gap between germline ends came to 14 bases. CDR1 SGHDT and CDR2 YYEEEE come from the germline V gene. The CDR3, as DNA: TGTGCCAGCAGCGTCGGGACACCCAGTAATTCACCCCTCCACTTT. Translated: CASSVGTPSNSPLHF. The whole variable domain, filled in from reference TRBV5-6 and TRBJ1-6, reads DAGVTQSPTHLIKTRGQQVTLRCSPKSGHDTVSWYQQALGQGPQFIFQYYEEEERQRGNFPDRFSGHQFPNYSSELNVNALLLGDSALYLCASSVGTPSNSPLHFGNGTRLTVT.